A single sample gave rise to the 20 T cell receptor beta chains below, sequenced in a study of response to subunit inactivated influenza vaccine. Using its own MiXCR run on the RT-PCR reads, TCRdb lists one record per CDR3 protein. The table has fewer than 700,000 distinct CDR3 sequences, over 10% seen once. Specimen: PBMCs from blood, collected about 40 days after vaccination. Receptors were obtained from a man aged 50-60 years who received an inactivated influenza vaccine.

The chain uses TRBV19 and TRBJ2-1; the match to TRBD2 covers 8 bases. In germline, CDR1 is LNHDA, CDR2 SQIVND (reference sequence). V shed 5 bases, J shed 0 bases, and the junction held 9 bases outside the gene matches. The CDR3 is 17 residues long. The CDR3 reads CASSPPSGSTSYNEQFF. The CDR3 DNA reads as TGTGCCAGTAGTCCCCCCAGCGGGAGTACCTCCTACAATGAGCAGTTCTTC.

The chain combines TRBV13 with TRBJ2-5; TRBD1 agrees at 7 bases. The CDR3 covers 16 residues. V trimming: 3 bases; J trimming: 5 bases; junction bases outside the gene matches: 12. Germline loops: CDR1 PRHDT, CDR2 FYEKMQ (reference sequence). The CDR3: CASSLGQTLGLETQYF. The DNA of the CDR3 is TGTGCCAGCAGCTTGGGACAGACCCTCGGGTTGGAGACCCAGTACTTC.

This clonotype has a handful of counts. One end of the junction varies from germline; a read error may be responsible. The rearrangement links TRBV6-1 to TRBJ2-5; perhaps TRBD2 as D (6 bases). Germline values: CDR1 MNHNS, CDR2 SASEGT. The CDR3 is made up of 11 amino acids. CDR3 loop: CASRNREIQYF. CDR3 sequence (DNA): TGTGCCAGCAGAAACCGGGAGATCCAGTACTTC.

This clonotype has only a few counts. This rearrangement joins TRBV29-1 to TRBJ2-1; no clear D. Germline V CDR1 and CDR2: SQVTM, ANQGSEA. The CDR3 has 10 residues. Trimming stripped 5 bases from V and 5 bases from J, with 4 bases between. CDR3 nucleotides: TGCAGCGTTTTCAACAATGAGCAGTTCTTC. Its protein is CSVFNNEQFF.

This clonotype was detected a few times. V usage is TRBV12-3 or TRBV12-4 and J usage is TRBJ1-1; D possibly corresponds to TRBD1 (5 bases). The germline V and J ends were trimmed by 6 bases and 4 bases, with 15 bases remaining between them. This CDR3 has 14 residues. The CDR3 spells CASSQTPGRTEAFF. The CDR3, as DNA: TGTGCCAGCAGCCAGACTCCGGGACGCACTGAAGCTTTCTTT.

This chain connects TRBV27 to TRBJ1-1; TRBD1 might be the D (5 bases). The CDR3 contains 13 residues. The germline V and J ends were trimmed by 6 bases and 11 bases, with 19 bases remaining between them. CDR1 MNHEY and CDR2 SMNVEV come from the germline V gene (reference sequence). The CDR3 sequence: CASSAAGHVGAFF. DNA of the CDR3: TGTGCCAGCAGCGCGGCAGGGCACGTAGGGGCTTTCTTT.

This clonotype occurred a few times. J is TRBJ1-1 and V is TRBV5-1; D is unresolved. The CDR3 consists of 14 residues. V lost 2 bases and J lost 4, with 12 bases in between. The V gene's germline CDR1 is SGHRS and CDR2 YFSETQ. The DNA of the CDR3 is TGCGCCAGCAGCTTTCAGGATGGGTCCACTGAAGCTTTCTTT. Protein sequence: CASSFQDGSTEAFF.

This clonotype was observed at least ten times. This rearrangement joins TRBV10-2 to TRBJ2-7; a possible D gene is TRBD2 (6 bases). This CDR3 is built from 13 residues. V lost 6 bases to trimming and J lost 7 bases, with 16 bases between them. Germline CDR1 reads WSHSY; CDR2 reads SAAADI. DNA for the CDR3: TGCGCCAGCAGCGGCGGGACCCGGGGAGAGCAGTACTTC. This gives the protein CASSGGTRGEQYF.

Only a few counts were recorded for this clonotype. J is TRBJ2-2 and V is TRBV10-1, with 12 nucleotides matching TRBD1. Looked up from germline, CDR1 is WNHNN and CDR2 is SYGVQD (reference sequence). After removal of 3 bases from V and 5 bases from J, the junction contained 4 bases not matched to a gene. This CDR3 spans 16 amino acids. Here the CDR3 DNA reads TGCGCCAGCAGTGACCAGGGACAGGGGGCGACCGGGGAGCTGTTTTTT. Its protein product is CASSDQGQGATGELFF.

The V and J genes are TRBV2 and TRBJ1-1; the D gene is possibly TRBD1 (5 bases). The CDR3 spans 14 residues. V was trimmed by 7 bases and J by 1 base, leaving 13 bases between them. Germline V gene data show CDR1 as SNHLY and CDR2 as FYNNEI. This CDR3 is CASTGRGWNTEAFF. As DNA, the CDR3 is TGTGCCAGCACGGGGAGGGGCTGGAACACTGAAGCTTTCTTT.

This clonotype has a handful of counts. The genes are TRBV6-1 and TRBJ2-7, with TRBD1 matching over 7 bases. The CDR3 covers 16 residues. Trimming took 5 bases from V and 0 from J; bases not matched to a gene: 10. Germline assignment: CDR1 MNHNS and CDR2 SASEGT. As DNA, the CDR3 is TGTGCCAGCAGTAGGGGGACAGCCGTAACCTCCTACGAGCAGTACTTC. It encodes CASSRGTAVTSYEQYF.

A single count supports this clonotype. CDR3 nucleotides: TGTGCCAGCAGCCGAGTTAACAGGGGAATTGGTGAGCAGTACTTC. Its translation is CASSRVNRGIGEQYF. This chain connects TRBV5-5 to TRBJ2-7; 7 nucleotides match TRBD1. The CDR3 is made up of 15 amino acids. J was trimmed by 7 bases and V by 4 bases; bases with no gene match: 14. Germline-derived CDR1 and CDR2 are SGHKS and YYEKEE (reference sequence).

There are a few counts of this clonotype. V usage is TRBV4-2 and J usage is TRBJ2-2, with D uncertain. The CDR3 loop spans 17 amino acids. V dropped 0 bases and J dropped 8 bases, with 19 bases sitting between them. In germline, CDR1 is LGHNA, CDR2 YNFKEQ. The CDR3 region has the DNA TGTGCCAGCAGCCAAGATCCTCTAGACCGGCACGGAGGGGAGCTGTTTTTT. It encodes CASSQDPLDRHGGELFF.

The CDR3 is CSLLQDSTDTQYF. The DNA for the CDR3 is TGCAGCTTACTGCAGGACAGCACAGATACGCAGTATTTT. The V and J genes are TRBV29-1 and TRBJ2-3; no clear D gene. The CDR3 loop spans 13 amino acids. The V end was cut by 8 bases, the J end by 0 bases, with 12 bases between. Germline CDR1 reads SQVTM; CDR2 reads ANQGSEA.

V is TRBV2 and J is TRBJ2-2, with D unresolved. This CDR3 is built from 14 residues. Germline V gives CDR1 SNHLY, CDR2 FYNNEI. V shed 4 bases and J shed 1 base, with 7 bases lying between them. The DNA of the CDR3 is TGTGCCAGCAGTGCTCGCAGGAACACCGGGGAGCTGTTTTTT. Translation: CASSARRNTGELFF. Complete variable domain (other parts from reference TRBV2 and TRBJ2-2): EPEVTQTPSHQVTQMGQEVILRCVPISNHLYFYWYRQILGQKVEFLVSFYNNEISEKSEIFDDQFSVERPDGSNFTLKIRSTKLEDSAMYFCASSARRNTGELFFGEGSRLTVL.

J is TRBJ2-7 and V is TRBV12-3 or TRBV12-4, with D perhaps TRBD1 (5 bases). CDR3 length: 17 residues. The V end lost 1 base, the J end lost 4 bases, and 20 bases lay between the germline ends. The CDR3 DNA follows: TGTGCCAGCAGTTTAGTGTTTCTAGGGGCAACAAAATACGAGCAGTACTTC. This codes for CASSLVFLGATKYEQYF.

This clonotype was found many times. The V call is TRBV5-1, the J call TRBJ2-1; TRBD1 matches 8 bases. The CDR3 runs to 15 residues. CDR1 SGHRS and CDR2 YFSETQ come from the germline V gene. V trimming: 2 bases; J trimming: 6 bases; junction bases outside the gene matches: 7. The CDR3: CASSFQQGVGNEQFF. For the CDR3, the DNA is TGCGCCAGCAGCTTTCAACAGGGGGTTGGCAATGAGCAGTTCTTC.

V is TRBV28 and J is TRBJ2-7; a possible D gene is TRBD2 (5 bases). Deletions cut 8 bases from V and 5 bases from J, with 16 bases between. CDR3 length: 13 residues. From germline, CDR1 is MDHEN and CDR2 SYDVKM. CDR3 sequence: CASVSGWRNEQYF. DNA of the CDR3: TGTGCCAGCGTCTCCGGCTGGAGGAACGAGCAGTACTTC.

This clonotype showed up just a few times. The chain uses TRBV6-2 or TRBV6-3 and TRBJ1-2; maybe TRBD1 (5 bases). This CDR3 has 16 amino acids. V was pared by 6 bases and J by 0 bases, with 17 bases between. Germline V gene lookup returns CDR1 MNHEY and CDR2 SVGEGT. The CDR3 nucleotides read TGTGCCAGCAGCGGGCCAGGGAGTCTGACTAACTATGGCTACACCTTC. Protein product: CASSGPGSLTNYGYTF.

CDR3 coding DNA: TGCAGTGCCTCGTTTGGGGGCCCCGGAGATACGCAGTATTTT. Translating it yields CSASFGGPGDTQYF. This chain uses TRBV20-1 with TRBJ2-3; D may be TRBD1 (6 bases). Trimming removed 6 bases at V and 5 bases at J, with 18 bases between. Germline CDR1 and CDR2: DFQATT and SNEGSKA (reference sequence). The CDR3 runs to 14 residues.